The sample holds a few counts of the clone carrying this T cell receptor beta chain. Its cognate antigen is unknown. The data were obtained in a study of T-cell memory formation after mild COVID-19. General study results and limits: In second-wave clones peaking day 37, SARS-CoV-2 specificity remained unconfirmed. There was a balanced CD4/CD8 profile in clones contracting day 15 to 85, and later expanders leaned CD4+. The pre-infection memory compartment contained some responding clones, suggesting cross-reactive memory joined.

TCRdb called the 5' RACE reads again in MiXCR, with one record for every CDR3 protein. The table lists about 350,000 distinct CDR3 sequences, about 13% of them singletons, with about a fifth in the top ten. Germline CDR1 SGHDN, CDR2 FVKESK. V lost 3 bases and J 1 base, leaving 9 bases between the germline ends. This CDR3 is 15 amino acids long. This sequence originates from a man aged 18 to 30 who had mild COVID-19 (a few samples of this study predate the infection). Cell type and time point are not known. The sample taken for sequencing was PBMCs or a T cell subset sorted from them (not recorded which). The chain is built from TRBV14 and TRBJ2-2, with unresolved D. CDR3 loop: CASSQPGRNTGELFF. Written as DNA, the CDR3 is TGTGCCAGCAGCCAGCCTGGGCGGAACACCGGGGAGCTGTTTTTT.